What follows are 29 T cell receptor beta chains derived from one specimen sequenced in a study of cytomegalovirus exposure and HLA in healthy donors. The PCR used 60 Vbeta and 13 Jbeta primers. The assay was immunoSEQ multiplex PCR, and TCRdb's table has in-frame clones only and misses some. The table lists about 190,000 clones, 75% to 85% of them singletons, with roughly 13% in the top ten. Material for sequencing was PBMCs. Every receptor here comes from a woman in her 30s in good health and CMV-seropositive.

A single count supports this clone. The chain uses TRBV5-8 and TRBJ2-7, with 8 bases fitting TRBD1. CDR3 size: 14 residues. CDR1 is SGHTS, CDR2 YDEGEE, per germline. With V trimmed by 9 bases and J by 4 bases, 12 bases remained unmatched. The CDR3 loop reads CATSGGRASYEQYF. CDR3 DNA sequence: TGTGCCACCTCAGGGGGCAGGGCTTCGTACGAGCAGTACTTC.

V usage is TRBV19 and J usage is TRBJ2-5, with D perhaps matching TRBD2 (5 bases). This CDR3 is built from 14 residues. Germline V gives CDR1 LNHDA, CDR2 SQIVND (reference sequence). V was cut by 3 bases and J by 1 base, with 9 bases left in between. The CDR3, as DNA: TGTGCCAGTAGTATTCCAGGACTCCAAGAGACCCAGTACTTC. This sequence encodes CASSIPGLQETQYF.

The chain is built from TRBV6-5 and TRBJ1-3, with 9 bases matching TRBD1. The CDR3 covers 16 residues. J was trimmed by 4 bases and V by 0 bases; bases with no gene match: 4. The germline V gene encodes CDR1 MNHEY and CDR2 SVGAGI. Written as DNA, the CDR3 is TGTGCCAGCAGTTACTCCCCGGGGACAGGGGGAAACACCATATATTTT. Translated: CASSYSPGTGGNTIYF.

The chain joins TRBV29-1 to TRBJ2-3; 8 bases line up with TRBD1. The V and J ends lost 6 bases and 0 bases, in that order; junction bases with no gene match: 5. There are 14 residues in the CDR3. Germline CDR1 SQVTM, CDR2 ANQGSEA. The DNA of the CDR3 is TGCAGCGTGACGGACAGGGATAGCACAGATACGCAGTATTTT. Translated, it gives CSVTDRDSTDTQYF.

The V gene is TRBV30, the J gene TRBJ1-6; D unresolved. Per germline, CDR1 GTSNPN and CDR2 SVGIG (reference sequence). This CDR3 contains 14 residues. CDR3 protein: CARKEFSYNSPLHF. The CDR3 DNA follows: TGTGCAAGGAAGGAGTTTTCCTATAATTCACCCCTCCACTTT.

The chain employs TRBV14 and TRBJ1-1; D is ambiguous. Germline assignment: CDR1 SGHDN and CDR2 FVKESK. V lost 5 bases and J 0 bases, leaving 16 bases between the germline ends. The CDR3 covers 16 residues. The CDR3 sequence is CASSDVREVLNTEAFF. The CDR3 DNA sequence: TGTGCCAGCAGCGACGTGAGGGAGGTATTGAACACTGAAGCTTTCTTT.

The chain couples TRBV7-8 to TRBJ1-5; D possibly corresponds to TRBD1 (6 bases). CDR1 is SGHVS and CDR2 is FQNEAQ in the germline V gene. This CDR3 is 16 amino acids long. The V end was cut by 0 bases, the J end by 4 bases, with 13 bases between. The CDR3 DNA follows: TGTGCCAGCAGCTTAGCTCGTACAGGGAAGAATCAGCCCCAGCATTTT. As protein: CASSLARTGKNQPQHF.

The rearrangement links TRBV11-2 to TRBJ1-5; no firm D call. With 0 bases removed from V and 4 bases from J, the gap between germline ends came to 10 bases. This CDR3 has 15 residues. Germline V gene lookup returns CDR1 SGHAT and CDR2 FQNNGV. The CDR3 DNA is TGTGCCAGCAGCTTAGACGGGAGGGTAAATCAGCCCCAGCATTTT. Amino acid sequence: CASSLDGRVNQPQHF.

V and J are TRBV2 and TRBJ2-5, with D perhaps matching TRBD1 (6 bases). Germline V CDR1 and CDR2: SNHLY, FYNNEI. The CDR3 is 11 amino acids. V gave up 6 bases and J gave up 5 bases, with 7 bases separating them. DNA of the CDR3: TGTGCCAGCAGGGGGGCGGAGACCCAGTACTTC. Translated: CASRGAETQYF. The variable domain in full, with the rest retrieved from reference TRBV2 and TRBJ2-5, is EPEVTQTPSHQVTQMGQEVILRCVPISNHLYFYWYRQILGQKVEFLVSFYNNEISEKSEIFDDQFSVERPDGSNFTLKIRSTKLEDSAMYFCASRGAETQYFGPGTRLLVL.

V is TRBV6-5 and J is TRBJ2-2, with 7 bases aligning to TRBD1. The CDR3 consists of 15 residues. Trimming at V came to 5 bases and at J to 0 bases, leaving 3 bases not matched to a gene. Germline assignment: CDR1 MNHEY and CDR2 SVGAGI. In DNA, the CDR3 is TGTGCCAGCAGTCCCGGGACAGCGAACACCGGGGAGCTGTTTTTT. This encodes CASSPGTANTGELFF.

CDR3 amino acids: CASSLGLAWNTGELFF. Written as DNA, the CDR3 is TGTGCCAGCAGCTTGGGGCTAGCATGGAACACCGGGGAGCTGTTTTTT. The rearrangement links TRBV5-6 to TRBJ2-2, with D perhaps TRBD2 (5 bases). Germline V CDR1 and CDR2: SGHDT, YYEEEE. V lost 0 bases to trimming and J lost 1 base, with 10 bases between them. This CDR3 has 16 amino acids.

The chain has TRBV21-1 and TRBJ2-5; TRBD2 is the table's D call and was not checked against the DNA. TRBV21-1 is a pseudogene segment. The length of the CDR3 is 15 residues. CDR3 DNA sequence: TGTGCCAGCAGCGCCACTAGCGGAAGACAAGAGACCCAGTACTTC. Protein sequence: CASSATSGRQETQYF.

The rearrangement uses TRBV19 and TRBJ2-1; 10 nucleotides match TRBD2. This CDR3 is built from 14 residues. The germline V gene has CDR1 LNHDA and CDR2 SQIVND (reference sequence). Trimming cost V 6 bases and J 3 bases; bases outside gene matches: 2. DNA of the CDR3: TGTGCCAGTAGGCAGCGGGGGGGCTACAATGAGCAGTTCTTC. Translated, it gives CASRQRGGYNEQFF.

This rearrangement joins TRBV11-2 to TRBJ1-2; TRBD1 aligns across 9 bases. CDR3 size: 15 residues. Trimming cost V 5 bases and J 1 base; bases outside gene matches: 5. CDR1 is SGHAT and CDR2 is FQNNGV in the germline V gene. The CDR3 nucleotides read TGTGCCAGCAGCCGAGGGACAGGGAATAACTATGGCTACACCTTC. Amino acid sequence: CASSRGTGNNYGYTF.

To note about this clone: This same CDR3 is encoded by further DNA sequences in the sample. The chain links TRBV7-9 to TRBJ1-6; possible D gene TRBD1, 5 bases. The CDR3 runs to 16 residues. V shed 8 bases and J shed 7 bases, with 21 bases lying between them. Germline V CDR1 and CDR2: SEHNR, FQNEAQ (reference sequence). CDR3 protein: CASGNSDGPGNSPLHF. The DNA for the CDR3 is TGTGCCAGCGGCAACTCGGACGGACCAGGGAATTCACCCCTCCACTTT.

The V and J genes are TRBV7-2 and TRBJ2-1; TRBD1 agrees at 8 bases. The CDR3 extends over 16 amino acids. The V and J ends lost 1 base and 7 bases, in that order; junction bases with no gene match: 9. CDR1 SGHTA and CDR2 FQGNSA come from the germline V gene. In DNA, the CDR3 is TGTGCCAGCAGCTTAGTAGCGACAGGGGTTAGGAATGAGCAGTTCTTC. It yields the protein CASSLVATGVRNEQFF.

The CDR3 DNA is TGTGCCAGCAGCCACTTCAGGGGCAAGAACACTGAAGCTTTCTTT. Translation gives CASSHFRGKNTEAFF. The V call is TRBV4-2, the J call TRBJ1-1; a weak D match, TRBD1 (6 bases). V was pared by 3 bases and J by 1 base, with 12 bases between. Germline CDR1 LGHNA, CDR2 YNFKEQ. This CDR3 comprises 15 residues.

To note about this clone: Germline is not matched at one junction end, which may reflect a read error. The gene calls are TRBV9 and TRBJ2-7; 7 bases agree with TRBD1. Germline V gene data show CDR1 as SGDLS and CDR2 as YYNGEE. The length of the CDR3 is 15 residues. The CDR3 protein is CASSVASGTAYQQYF. The DNA for the CDR3 is TGTGCCAGCAGCGTAGCCTCGGGGACAGCCTACCAGCAGTACTTC.

The CDR3 DNA follows: TGTGCTATCGACAGGGGAGCCGGGGAGCTGTTTTTT. Translated, it gives CAIDRGAGELFF. The chain joins TRBV30 to TRBJ2-2; 8 nucleotides match TRBD1. This CDR3 contains 12 residues. Germline V gene data show CDR1 as GTSNPN and CDR2 as SVGIG (reference sequence). The entire variable domain, with the rest obtained from reference TRBV30 and TRBJ2-2, is as follows: SQTIHQWPATLVQPVGSPLSLECTVEGTSNPNLYWYRQAAGRGLQLLFYSVGIGQISSEVPQNLSASRPQDRQFILSSKKLLLSDSGFYLCAIDRGAGELFFGEGSRLTVL.

The V and J genes are TRBV18 and TRBJ1-3; D might be TRBD1 (6 bases). V lost 5 bases and J 3 bases, leaving 20 bases between the germline ends. This CDR3 region has 17 residues. Germline V gene lookup returns CDR1 KGHSH and CDR2 LQKENI. The CDR3 DNA sequence: TGTGCCAGCTCAGCCCGAGGGGGAAACTTCTTTGGAAACACCATATATTTT. Translating it yields CASSARGGNFFGNTIYF.

This clone has more than one count but fewer than ten. This chain uses TRBV6-6 with TRBJ2-7; TRBD2 agrees at 12 bases. This CDR3 spans 14 amino acids. After removal of 6 bases from V and 4 bases from J, the junction contained 4 bases not matched to a gene. The germline CDR1 and CDR2 sequences are MNHNY and SVGAGI (reference sequence). The CDR3 spells CASRPGLAGYEQYF. The DNA for the CDR3 is TGTGCCAGCAGGCCGGGACTAGCGGGTTACGAGCAGTACTTC.

The table lists this clone with a count of one. This sequence joins TRBV9 and TRBJ2-5, with no clear D. Germline-derived CDR1 and CDR2 are SGDLS and YYNGEE. CDR3 length equals 15 residues. The ends were cut back, 4 bases at V and 4 bases at J, with 17 bases in the middle. As DNA, the CDR3 is TGTGCCAGCAGCCGCCCGGTGGCTAGGAGAGAGACCCAGTACTTC. Translated: CASSRPVARRETQYF.

The table lists this clone with a few counts. The chain uses TRBV14 and TRBJ2-5; D gene uncertain. CDR1 and CDR2 from the germline V gene are SGHDN and FVKESK. The CDR3 length is 13 residues. Trimming removed 1 base from V and 2 bases from J, with 5 bases in between. CDR3 in amino acids: CASSQVVQETQYF. The CDR3 coding sequence is TGTGCCAGCAGCCAAGTCGTGCAAGAGACCCAGTACTTC.

This clone has only a few counts. This chain uses TRBV5-1 with TRBJ2-1; TRBD2 matches 10 bases. The germline V gene encodes CDR1 SGHRS and CDR2 YFSETQ. V was clipped by 0 bases and J by 3 bases; unmatched bases: 3. The CDR3 consists of 16 residues. The CDR3 loop reads CASSLVLAGGYNEQFF. The CDR3 DNA sequence: TGCGCCAGCAGCTTGGTATTAGCGGGAGGCTACAATGAGCAGTTCTTC.

The rearrangement uses TRBV9 and TRBJ2-1; 10 nucleotides align to TRBD1. With 4 bases clipped from V and 7 bases from J, the junction kept 11 bases outside the gene matches. Looked up from germline, CDR1 is SGDLS and CDR2 is YYNGEE. This CDR3 has 16 amino acids. CDR3 bases: TGTGCCAGCAGCTTACATTCGGGACAGGGGATGAATGAGCAGTTCTTC. It yields the protein CASSLHSGQGMNEQFF.

As regards this clone: This sample also contains other DNA sequences that code for the same CDR3. The gene calls are TRBV5-6 and TRBJ1-1; D gene ambiguous. Germline V gene sequence: CDR1 SGHDT, CDR2 YYEEEE. Between the trimmed V and J ends, which lost 3 bases and 5 bases, there was a span of 8 bases. The CDR3 is 12 amino acids. The CDR3 region is CASSWGDTEAFF. CDR3 in DNA: TGTGCCAGCAGCTGGGGAGATACTGAAGCTTTCTTT.

This chain connects TRBV19 to TRBJ2-3, with D possibly being TRBD1 (6 bases). Germline V lookup: CDR1 LNHDA, CDR2 SQIVND (reference sequence). The CDR3 sequence is 13 residues long. V shed 2 bases and J shed 9 bases, with 12 bases lying between them. The CDR3 DNA is TGTGCCAGTAGTATACTGCCAGGGGAAACGCAGTATTTT. It translates to CASSILPGETQYF.

The chain has TRBV7-2 and TRBJ1-5; the D gene is possibly TRBD1 (6 bases). V was cut by 5 bases and J by 5 bases, with 13 bases left in between. Germline lookup yields CDR1 SGHTA and CDR2 FQGNSA. The CDR3 is made up of 14 amino acids. The CDR3 loop is CASSPDRLDQPQHF. CDR3 coding DNA: TGTGCCAGCAGCCCAGACAGGCTGGATCAGCCCCAGCATTTT.

This clone was counted once. The J gene is TRBJ1-1, the V gene TRBV5-6, with a weak D call TRBD1 (6 bases). V was cut by 4 bases and J by 10 bases, with 17 bases left in between. The CDR3 has 13 amino acids. CDR1 and CDR2 (germline): SGHDT, YYEEEE. CDR3: CASSGEQGRGAFF. The CDR3 coding sequence is TGTGCCAGCAGCGGTGAACAGGGCCGGGGAGCTTTCTTT.